This TCR beta chain was captured by sequencing in a study of cytomegalovirus exposure and HLA in healthy donors. General study findings and limits: Cytomegalovirus status, reportedly, was diagnosed with high specificity and sensitivity by the classifier. The TCR clusters that emerged in the first cohort tended, a later analysis found, to co-occur in the roughly 120 validation repertoires. Among TCR sequences, most were rare, though some public TCRs appeared in many donors. Some TCR beta chains (approximately 180 of them) were listed as cytomegalovirus-associated.

The table came from immunoSEQ multiplex PCR; TCRdb's copy has only in-frame clones and leaves some out. The sample consists of roughly 200,000 clones, 81% of them appearing once. CDR1 is LNHDA and CDR2 is SQIVND in the germline V gene (reference sequence). The CDR3 covers 15 residues. The J segment lost 3 bases and the V segment lost 5 bases, leaving 7 bases of the junction unmatched. Comments on this clone: Its specificity is unknown.

The sequenced sample was PBMCs. The receptor was isolated from a woman in her 30s in good health and CMV-seronegative. The chain has TRBV19 and TRBJ1-2; 9 bases line up with TRBD1. In DNA, the CDR3 is TGTGCCAGTAGTTACCCGGGACAGGGATACTATGGCTACACCTTC. As protein: CASSYPGQGYYGYTF.